This section outlines one T cell receptor beta chain sequence together with its context. This sample is drawn from a study of blood T cell repertoires in COVID-19. Study as a whole: Sample material is recorded as cDNA or gDNA derived from T cells, B-cell-depleted T cells, or PBMCs.

In the original processing: Amplification of reference gene primers provided the estimated nucleated cell counts. Profiling relied on immunoSEQ multiplex PCR, and the TCRdb table lists in-frame clones only, not all of them. That table supplies the V and J calls and clone size; D and trimming were determined from the DNA. The profile shows over 250,000 clones, 86% of them singletons. Allocation to cohorts depended on clinical history reported by the participants. The sequencing sample was made of PBMCs or T cells enriched from blood (not recorded which). The receptor was derived from a young woman who had recovered from COVID-19.

This CDR3 is CASNLGGGPYGYTF. DNA for the CDR3: TGTGCCAGCAACCTGGGGGGGGGACCCTATGGCTACACCTTC. This chain uses TRBV28 with TRBJ1-2; tentative D call: TRBD1 (5 bases). The CDR3 loop spans 14 amino acids. Germline CDR1 reads MDHEN; CDR2 reads SYDVKM. Between the trimmed V and J ends, which lost 7 bases and 4 bases, there was a span of 16 bases.